The 15 T cell receptor beta chains below come from one sample, sequenced in a study of control samples from healthy donors and cancer patients. Assay used: immunoSEQ multiplex PCR; TCRdb lists only in-frame clones, some missing. The sample has roughly 81,000 clones, around 84% seen once; the top ten hold around 10%. The sample consisted of PBMCs. These receptors were collected from a man aged 55-75 years with head and neck cancer.

The CDR3 region is CASTSAGRGGRYEQYF. DNA for the CDR3: TGTGCCAGCACCTCGGCGGGGCGGGGCGGGAGATACGAGCAGTACTTC. V and J are TRBV3-1 (or the pseudogene TRBV3-2) and TRBJ2-7; 7 nucleotides align to TRBD2. From germline, CDR1 is LGHDT and CDR2 YNNKEL (reference sequence). The CDR3 extends over 16 amino acids. Trimming at V came to 7 bases and at J to 4 bases, leaving 16 bases not matched to a gene.

In its sample, this clone ranks as medium-sized. The chain joins TRBV4-2 to TRBJ1-6; perhaps TRBD1 as D (6 bases). V was shortened by 0 bases and J by 10 bases, with 13 bases between the two germline ends. The germline V gene has CDR1 LGHNA and CDR2 YNFKEQ. CDR3 length equals 15 residues. This CDR3 is CASSQDQQGGSPLHF. The CDR3 DNA reads as TGTGCCAGCAGCCAAGATCAACAGGGAGGGTCACCCCTCCACTTT.

The V and J genes are TRBV20-1 and TRBJ1-1, with D possibly being TRBD1 (6 bases). The CDR3 totals 13 residues. CDR1 and CDR2 (germline): DFQATT, SNEGSKA (reference sequence). Trimming cost V 3 bases and J 4 bases, with 12 bases left between them. CDR3 sequence (DNA): TGCAGTGCTAGTTCTGGGGGCGGCACTGAAGCTTTCTTT. Protein product: CSASSGGGTEAFF.

The chain carries TRBV6-6 and TRBJ1-4; tentatively, D is TRBD1 (6 bases). This CDR3 comprises 16 residues. Germline V gene data show CDR1 as MNHNY and CDR2 as SVGAGI (reference sequence). The V gene lost 2 bases and the J gene lost 12 bases, with 22 bases spanning the gap. The CDR3 reads CASSYPSFRDKSELFF. The CDR3 DNA reads TGTGCCAGCAGTTACCCGTCGTTTCGGGACAAGTCAGAACTGTTTTTT.

V is TRBV13 and J is TRBJ2-7; the match to TRBD1 covers 8 bases. From germline, CDR1 is PRHDT and CDR2 FYEKMQ (reference sequence). The CDR3 loop spans 14 amino acids. Trimming took 6 bases from V and 0 from J; bases not matched to a gene: 4. In nucleotides, the CDR3 is TGTGCCAGCAGGAGACAGGGGAGCTCCTACGAGCAGTACTTC. Its protein is CASRRQGSSYEQYF.

The chain has TRBV6-5 and TRBJ2-3, with 7 bases matching TRBD2. Germline CDR1 MNHEY, CDR2 SVGAGI. The V gene end was trimmed by 8 bases and the J gene end by 2 bases; junction bases not matched to a gene: 7. The CDR3 runs to 14 residues. The CDR3 reads CASRWGGDTDTQYF. For the CDR3, the DNA is TGTGCCAGCCGGTGGGGAGGGGACACAGATACGCAGTATTTT.

The V gene is TRBV7-9, the J gene TRBJ1-1, with unresolved D. V was clipped by 5 bases and J by 7 bases, with 8 bases between them. CDR1 and CDR2 from the germline V gene are SEHNR and FQNEAQ (reference sequence). CDR3 size: 11 residues. The CDR3 here is CASSTNLEAFF. CDR3 coding DNA: TGTGCCAGCAGCACGAATCTTGAAGCTTTCTTT.

The chain links TRBV4-1 to TRBJ1-3; no firm D call. Trimming left V 4 bases short and J 0 bases short, with 13 bases between. The germline gives CDR1 MGHRA, CDR2 YSYEKL. This CDR3 spans 16 amino acids. The CDR3 nucleotides read TGCGCCAGCAGCCCGCTAGGGCAGCTCTCTGGAAACACCATATATTTT. It yields the protein CASSPLGQLSGNTIYF.

This sequence joins TRBV7-9 and TRBJ2-1; D unresolved. CDR1 and CDR2 (germline): SEHNR, FQNEAQ (reference sequence). Trimming removed 4 bases from V and 13 bases from J, with 11 bases in between. The CDR3 covers 11 residues. CDR3 sequence: CASSSSQNQFF. The DNA of the CDR3 is TGTGCCAGCAGCTCGTCGCAAAATCAGTTCTTC.

This chain connects TRBV7-2 to TRBJ2-3; D remains ambiguous. The CDR3 has 15 residues. Germline lookup yields CDR1 SGHTA and CDR2 FQGNSA. The V gene lost 1 base and the J gene lost 2 bases, with 10 bases spanning the gap. CDR3 region: CASSLVPRITDTQYF. The CDR3 DNA follows: TGTGCCAGCAGCTTAGTCCCCCGGATCACAGATACGCAGTATTTT.

This clone has a handful of counts. The chain links TRBV28 to TRBJ1-2; D remains unclear. The V gene lost 7 bases and the J gene lost 7 bases, with 13 bases spanning the gap. The CDR3 length is 12 residues. The germline CDR1 and CDR2 sequences are MDHEN and SYDVKM. CDR3 region: CASIEGMRGYTF. DNA of the CDR3: TGTGCCAGCATCGAGGGTATGCGTGGCTACACCTTC.

The chain joins TRBV5-1 to TRBJ2-7; D is perhaps TRBD1 (5 bases). The CDR3 contains 14 residues. CDR1 is SGHRS, CDR2 YFSETQ, per germline. Trimming cost V 3 bases and J 0 bases, with 10 bases left between them. The CDR3 sequence is CASSSRQRSYEQYF. The CDR3 DNA is TGCGCCAGCAGCTCCAGACAGCGCTCCTACGAGCAGTACTTC.

This clone has a handful of counts. The chain combines TRBV5-1 with TRBJ2-3, with unresolved D. The CDR3 totals 15 residues. Trimming stripped 0 bases from V and 10 bases from J, with 18 bases between. Germline lookup yields CDR1 SGHRS and CDR2 YFSETQ. CDR3 loop: CASSLEGQPLRPQYF. CDR3 DNA sequence: TGCGCCAGCAGCTTGGAAGGGCAGCCCCTAAGGCCGCAGTATTTT.

The chain recombines TRBV2 with TRBJ2-3; a possible D gene is TRBD2 (6 bases). Germline loops: CDR1 SNHLY, CDR2 FYNNEI. Trimming cost V 8 bases and J 4 bases, with 16 bases left between them. The CDR3 totals 14 residues. The CDR3 DNA is TGTGCCAGCGACGGGAGAGGTCCGGCAGATACGCAGTATTTT. Protein: CASDGRGPADTQYF.

This chain uses TRBV5-4 with TRBJ2-5, with D perhaps TRBD1 (5 bases). Germline V gene sequence: CDR1 SGHNT, CDR2 YYREEE (reference sequence). This CDR3 comprises 13 residues. V was clipped by 4 bases and J by 1 base, with 8 bases between them. CDR3 protein: CASSPTVQETQYF. The CDR3 coding sequence is TGTGCCAGCAGCCCGACAGTCCAAGAGACCCAGTACTTC.